A single sample gave rise to the 4 T cell receptor beta chains below, sequenced in a study of blood T cell repertoires in COVID-19. Sequencing was performed with immunoSEQ multiplex PCR; in TCRdb, only in-frame clones are kept and a portion is missing. Among fewer than 500,000 clones listed, around 87% were seen once. The specimen sequenced was PBMCs or T cells enriched from blood (not recorded which). The receptors shown here come from a man aged 25 to 40 who had recovered from COVID-19.

This clone was counted once. The CDR3 loop reads CASSPSQGTNEKLFF. CDR3 nucleotides: TGTGCCAGCAGTCCCTCGCAGGGGACTAATGAAAAACTGTTTTTT. The chain is built from TRBV2 and TRBJ1-4; a weak D match, TRBD1 (6 bases). This CDR3 region has 15 residues. Germline V gives CDR1 SNHLY, CDR2 FYNNEI. The V and J ends lost 5 bases and 2 bases respectively, with 12 bases between them.

The rearrangement links TRBV3-1 (or the pseudogene TRBV3-2) to TRBJ1-1; a weak D match, TRBD1 (6 bases). The CDR3 runs 13 residues. Germline CDR1 LGHDT, CDR2 YNNKEL (reference sequence). Trimming left V 3 bases short and J 5 bases short, with 10 bases between. The CDR3 sequence: CASSQGAGTEAFF. Here the CDR3 DNA reads TGTGCCAGCAGCCAGGGGGCAGGAACTGAAGCTTTCTTT.

This rearrangement joins TRBV6-6 to TRBJ1-2; 7 bases match TRBD1. With 8 bases clipped from V and 3 bases from J, the junction kept 6 bases outside the gene matches. The V gene's germline CDR1 is MNHNY and CDR2 SVGAGI (reference sequence). CDR3 length: 13 residues. CDR3 coding DNA: TGTGCCAGCGGCGACAGGGAGGACTATGGCTACACCTTC. It codes for CASGDREDYGYTF.

The CDR3 DNA sequence: TGCGCCAGCACTCGGCAGGGCGTGAATTCACCCCTCCACTTT. Protein: CASTRQGVNSPLHF. The chain links TRBV10-2 to TRBJ1-6; D might be TRBD1 (5 bases). Germline V gene lookup returns CDR1 WSHSY and CDR2 SAAADI. Trimming left V 7 bases short and J 7 bases short, with 14 bases between. The CDR3 runs 14 residues.